The T cell receptor (beta chain) under discussion was sequenced for a study of technical replicates of blood from a few donors. J was trimmed by 3 bases and V by 6 bases; bases with no gene match: 7. The CDR3 loop spans 14 amino acids. Per the germline V gene, CDR1 is SEHNR and CDR2 is FQNEAQ (reference sequence). Data came from immunoSEQ multiplex PCR; TCRdb stores just in-frame clones and leaves some out. The repertoire holds 75,000 to 100,000 clones, with about 95% as singletons. The chain combines TRBV7-9 with TRBJ1-1, with 7 bases matching TRBD1. Sequencing used T cells isolated from PBMCs. The TCR originated in a human donor in good health. Here the CDR3 DNA reads TGTGCCAGCAGGCAGTACAGGGGAGACACTGAAGCTTTCTTT. It translates to CASRQYRGDTEAFF.